This T cell receptor (beta chain) was captured in a study of regulatory T cells in long-lasting Graves disease. Looked up from germline, CDR1 is SGDLS and CDR2 is YYNGEE. The CDR3 length is 15 residues. V lost 0 bases, J lost 3 bases, and 13 bases lay in between. Time point in this sample: newly diagnosed GD, antithyroid drugs for less than 3 months. Researchers made the TCR library from RNA that was extracted from PBMCs. iRepertoire HTBI primers and Arm-PCR of CDR3 regions built TCR beta libraries. TCRdb passed the multiplex PCR reads through MiXCR, listing each CDR3 protein once. The sample lists approximately 400,000 distinct CDR3 sequences, about 15% seen once, with around 15% in the top ten. This clonotype was seen a handful of times. Antigen specificity is unknown. General observations from the study: It was in persistent disease that TRBV28, TRBJ1-2 and TRBJ2-5 were favored. TCR diversity was lower in persistent Graves' patients (versus newly diagnosed ones).

These data are also associated with another study on T cells in Graves' hyperthyroidism and ophthalmopathy. That source adds: The study defined stable Graves' hyperthyroidism as no ophthalmopathy progression within 18 months.

The source material was peripheral blood mononuclear cells (PBMCs), sampled at new diagnosis, from a patient treated with antithyroid drugs. The V call is TRBV9, the J call TRBJ2-7; D is perhaps TRBD1 (6 bases). The sequence was obtained from a woman aged 30 to 39 with Graves disease. CDR3 sequence (DNA): TGTGCCAGCAGCGTAGGTCAGGGGCCAAACTACGAGCAGTACTTC. Protein: CASSVGQGPNYEQYF.